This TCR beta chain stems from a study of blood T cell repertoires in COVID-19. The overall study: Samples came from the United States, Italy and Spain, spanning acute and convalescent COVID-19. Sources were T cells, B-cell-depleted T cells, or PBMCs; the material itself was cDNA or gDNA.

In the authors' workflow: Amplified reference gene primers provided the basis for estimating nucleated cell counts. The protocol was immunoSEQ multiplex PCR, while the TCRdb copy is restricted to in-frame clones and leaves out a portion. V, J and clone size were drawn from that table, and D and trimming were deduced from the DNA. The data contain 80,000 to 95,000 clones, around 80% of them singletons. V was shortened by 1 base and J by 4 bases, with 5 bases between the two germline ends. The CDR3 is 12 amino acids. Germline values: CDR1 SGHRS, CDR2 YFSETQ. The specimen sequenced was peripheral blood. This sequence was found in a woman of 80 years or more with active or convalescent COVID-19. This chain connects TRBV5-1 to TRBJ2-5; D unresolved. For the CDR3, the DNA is TGCGCCAGCAGCTTGTACAGAGAGACCCAGTACTTC. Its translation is CASSLYRETQYF. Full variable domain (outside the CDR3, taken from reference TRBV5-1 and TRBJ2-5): KAGVTQTPRYLIKTRGQQVTLSCSPISGHRSVSWYQQTPGQGLQFLFEYFSETQRNKGNFPGRFSGRQFSNSRSEMNVSTLELGDSALYLCASSLYRETQYFGPGTRLLVL.